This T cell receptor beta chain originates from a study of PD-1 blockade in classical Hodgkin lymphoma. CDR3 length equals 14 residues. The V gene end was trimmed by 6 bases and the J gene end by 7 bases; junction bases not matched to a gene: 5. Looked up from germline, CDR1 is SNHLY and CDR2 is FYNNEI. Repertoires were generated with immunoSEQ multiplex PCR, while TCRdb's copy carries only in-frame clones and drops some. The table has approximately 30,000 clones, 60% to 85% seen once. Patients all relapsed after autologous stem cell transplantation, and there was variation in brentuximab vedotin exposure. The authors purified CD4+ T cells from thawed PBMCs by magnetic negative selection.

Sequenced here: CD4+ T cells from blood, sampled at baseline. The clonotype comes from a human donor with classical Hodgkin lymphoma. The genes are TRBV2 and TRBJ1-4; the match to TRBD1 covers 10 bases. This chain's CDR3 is CASRSTGGTEKLFF. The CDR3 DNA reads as TGTGCCAGCAGGTCGACAGGGGGCACTGAAAAACTGTTTTTT.